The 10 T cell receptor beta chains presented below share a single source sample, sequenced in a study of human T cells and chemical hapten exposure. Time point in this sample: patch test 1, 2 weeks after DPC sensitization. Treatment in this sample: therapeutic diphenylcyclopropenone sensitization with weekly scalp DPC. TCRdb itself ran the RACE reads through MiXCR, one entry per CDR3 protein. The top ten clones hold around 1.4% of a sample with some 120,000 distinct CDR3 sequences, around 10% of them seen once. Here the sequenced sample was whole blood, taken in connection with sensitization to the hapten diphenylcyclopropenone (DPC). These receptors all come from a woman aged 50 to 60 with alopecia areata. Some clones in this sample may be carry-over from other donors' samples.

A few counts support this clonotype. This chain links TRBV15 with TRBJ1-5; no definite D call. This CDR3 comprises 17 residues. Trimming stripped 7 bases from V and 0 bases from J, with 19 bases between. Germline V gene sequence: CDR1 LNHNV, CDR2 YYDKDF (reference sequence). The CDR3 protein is CATNGPRHKDSNQPQHF. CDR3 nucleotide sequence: TGTGCCACCAATGGGCCGAGACATAAGGATAGCAATCAGCCCCAGCATTTT.

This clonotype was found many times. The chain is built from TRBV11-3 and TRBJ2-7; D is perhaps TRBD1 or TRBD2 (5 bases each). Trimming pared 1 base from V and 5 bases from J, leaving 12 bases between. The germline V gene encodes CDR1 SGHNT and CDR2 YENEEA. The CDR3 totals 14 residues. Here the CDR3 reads CASSLGPGTNEQYF. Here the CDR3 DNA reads TGTGCCAGCAGCTTAGGTCCGGGGACGAACGAGCAGTACTTC.

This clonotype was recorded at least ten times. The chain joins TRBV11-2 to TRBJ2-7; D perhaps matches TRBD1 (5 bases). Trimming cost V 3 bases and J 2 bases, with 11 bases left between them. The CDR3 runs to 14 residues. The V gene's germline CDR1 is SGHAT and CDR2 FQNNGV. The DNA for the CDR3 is TGTGCCAGCAGCTTCGGCCACAGGACCTACGAGCAGTACTTC. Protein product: CASSFGHRTYEQYF. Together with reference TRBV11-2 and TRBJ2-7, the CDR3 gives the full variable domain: EAGVAQSPRYKIIEKRQSVAFWCNPISGHATLYWYQQILGQGPKLLIQFQNNGVVDDSQLPKDRFSAERLKGVDSTLKIQPAKLEDSAVYLCASSFGHRTYEQYFGPGTRLTVT.

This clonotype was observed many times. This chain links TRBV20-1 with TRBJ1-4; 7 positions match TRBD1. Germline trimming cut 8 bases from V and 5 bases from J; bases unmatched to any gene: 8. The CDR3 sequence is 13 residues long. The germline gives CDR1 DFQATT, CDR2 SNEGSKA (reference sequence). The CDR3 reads CSTPGQNNEKLFF. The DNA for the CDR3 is TGCAGTACTCCGGGACAGAACAATGAAAAACTGTTTTTT.

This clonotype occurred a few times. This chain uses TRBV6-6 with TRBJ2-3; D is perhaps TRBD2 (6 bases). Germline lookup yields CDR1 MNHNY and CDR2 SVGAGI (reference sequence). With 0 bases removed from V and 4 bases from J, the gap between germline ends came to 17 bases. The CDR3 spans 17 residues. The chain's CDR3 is CASSYSIARENPDTQYF. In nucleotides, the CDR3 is TGTGCCAGCAGTTACTCGATCGCTCGGGAGAACCCAGATACGCAGTATTTT.

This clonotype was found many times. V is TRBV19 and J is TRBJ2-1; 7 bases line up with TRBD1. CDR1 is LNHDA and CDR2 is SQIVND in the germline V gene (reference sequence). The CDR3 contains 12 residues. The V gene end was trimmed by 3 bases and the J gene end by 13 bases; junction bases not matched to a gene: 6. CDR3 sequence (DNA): TGTGCCAGTAGTATTGATCGGACAGGCCAGTTCTTC. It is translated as CASSIDRTGQFF. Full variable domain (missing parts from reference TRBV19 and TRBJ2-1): DGGITQSPKYLFRKEGQNVTLSCEQNLNHDAMYWYRQDPGQGLRLIYYSQIVNDFQKGDIAEGYSVSREKKESFPLTVTSAQKNPTAFYLCASSIDRTGQFFGPGTRLTVL.

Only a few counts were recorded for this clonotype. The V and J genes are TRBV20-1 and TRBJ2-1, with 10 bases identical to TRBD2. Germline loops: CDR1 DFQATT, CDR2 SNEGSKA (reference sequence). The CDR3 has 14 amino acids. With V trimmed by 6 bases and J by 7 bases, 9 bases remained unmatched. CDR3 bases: TGCAGTGCGCACCTAGCGGGAGTGAGGAATGAGCAGTTCTTC. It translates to CSAHLAGVRNEQFF.

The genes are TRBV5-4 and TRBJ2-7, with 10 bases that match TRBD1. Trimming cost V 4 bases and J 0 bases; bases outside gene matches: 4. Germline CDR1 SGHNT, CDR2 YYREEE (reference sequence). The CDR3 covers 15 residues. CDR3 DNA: TGTGCCAGCAGCCCCGGGACAGGGGTCTCCTACGAGCAGTACTTC. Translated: CASSPGTGVSYEQYF. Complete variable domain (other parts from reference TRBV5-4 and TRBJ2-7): ETGVTQSPTHLIKTRGQQVTLRCSSQSGHNTVSWYQQALGQGPQFIFQYYREEENGRGNFPPRFSGLQFPNYSSELNVNALELDDSALYLCASSPGTGVSYEQYFGPGTRLTVT.

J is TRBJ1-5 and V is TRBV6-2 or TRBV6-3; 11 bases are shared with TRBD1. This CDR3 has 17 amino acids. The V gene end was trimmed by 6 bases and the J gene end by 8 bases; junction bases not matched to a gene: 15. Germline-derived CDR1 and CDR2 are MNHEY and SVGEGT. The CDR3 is CASRGGQGVIYREPQHF. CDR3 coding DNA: TGTGCCAGCAGAGGGGGACAGGGGGTCATCTATCGGGAGCCCCAGCATTTT.

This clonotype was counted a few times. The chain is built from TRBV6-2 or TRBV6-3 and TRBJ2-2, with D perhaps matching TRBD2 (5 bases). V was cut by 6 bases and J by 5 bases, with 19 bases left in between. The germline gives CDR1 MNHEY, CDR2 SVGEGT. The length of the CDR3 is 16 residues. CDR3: CASSPSVGRVTGELFF. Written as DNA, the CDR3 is TGTGCCAGCAGCCCCTCGGTAGGGCGGGTTACCGGGGAGCTGTTTTTT.